These 32 T cell receptor beta chains were all obtained from the same sample, sequenced in a study of beta chain features in type 1 diabetes. TCRB transcripts that were expressed got sequenced, as all of the isolated RNA had been reverse transcribed. The protocol was immunoSEQ multiplex PCR, while the TCRdb copy is restricted to in-frame clones and leaves out a portion. The sample yields around 240,000 clones, 9.6% seen once. Sequenced sample: naive CD4+ T cells from blood. The receptors stem from a woman younger than 35 in good health.

This chain links TRBV5-1 with TRBJ2-5; TRBD2 agrees at 10 bases. This CDR3 has 15 residues. V gave up 1 base and J gave up 1 base; unmatched junction bases: 1. Germline V CDR1 and CDR2: SGHRS, YFSETQ. The CDR3 bases are TGCGCCAGCAGCTTGCCTAGCGGGAGCCAAGAGACCCAGTACTTC. Amino acids: CASSLPSGSQETQYF.

The chain employs TRBV5-1 and TRBJ1-1; 7 bases are shared with TRBD1. Germline V gives CDR1 SGHRS, CDR2 YFSETQ. The ends lost 4 bases at V and 0 bases at J; junction bases unmatched: 9. The CDR3 spans 16 residues. The DNA of the CDR3 is TGCGCCAGCAGCCACGGGACAGCACAATTGAACACTGAAGCTTTCTTT. It is translated as CASSHGTAQLNTEAFF.

This clone was observed a handful of times. For the CDR3, the DNA is TGTGCCAGCTCACCTGGGACAGGGGCGAGCAATCAGCCCCAGCATTTT. Protein sequence: CASSPGTGASNQPQHF. The chain combines TRBV18 with TRBJ1-5; 10 nucleotides match TRBD1. V shed 3 bases, J shed 1 base, and the junction held 3 bases outside the gene matches. Germline values: CDR1 KGHSH, CDR2 LQKENI. The CDR3 loop spans 16 amino acids.

The V call is TRBV19, the J call TRBJ2-5, with a weak D call TRBD2 (6 bases). The CDR3 consists of 14 residues. Germline CDR1 and CDR2: LNHDA and SQIVND (reference sequence). The ends were cut back, 6 bases at V and 5 bases at J, with 16 bases in the middle. CDR3 sequence reads: CASSTEGPWETQYF. CDR3 in DNA: TGTGCCAGTAGCACGGAGGGGCCATGGGAGACCCAGTACTTC.

This rearrangement joins TRBV30 to TRBJ2-7; possible D gene TRBD1, 6 bases. In germline, CDR1 is GTSNPN, CDR2 SVGIG (reference sequence). Between the trimmed V and J ends, which lost 0 bases and 2 bases, there was a span of 11 bases. The CDR3 is 14 residues long. The CDR3 nucleotides read TGTGCCTGGAGTGTACAACGACAGGCCTACGAGCAGTACTTC. This codes for CAWSVQRQAYEQYF.

The chain couples TRBV4-2 to TRBJ2-2, with D perhaps matching TRBD2 (5 bases). Per the germline V gene, CDR1 is LGHNA and CDR2 is YNFKEQ. Trimming removed 0 bases at V and 6 bases at J, with 11 bases between. The CDR3 sequence is 15 residues long. In DNA, the CDR3 is TGTGCCAGCAGCCAAGATCGGAGAGGGCCCGGGGAGCTGTTTTTT. It specifies CASSQDRRGPGELFF.

This rearrangement joins TRBV27 to TRBJ1-2, with 10 bases aligning to TRBD1. Germline loops: CDR1 MNHEY, CDR2 SMNVEV (reference sequence). V gave up 3 bases and J gave up 6 bases; unmatched junction bases: 10. The length of the CDR3 is 16 residues. The DNA of the CDR3 is TGTGCCAGCAGTTTCGACCCGGGACAGGGGAGTAATGGCTACACCTTC. Amino acids: CASSFDPGQGSNGYTF.

This chain joins TRBV9 and TRBJ2-5, with TRBD2 matching over 11 bases. Trimming cost V 0 bases and J 5 bases; bases outside gene matches: 27. The CDR3 has 23 amino acids. CDR1 and CDR2 from the germline V gene are SGDLS and YYNGEE. The CDR3 protein is CASSVASRRRPTSGRAPWETQYF. In nucleotides, the CDR3 is TGTGCCAGCAGCGTAGCTAGCAGGCGGCGGCCAACTAGCGGGAGAGCCCCATGGGAGACCCAGTACTTC.

The J gene is TRBJ2-1, the V gene TRBV6-6, with TRBD2 matching over 10 bases. The trim removed 5 bases at V and 7 bases at J, leaving 8 bases unmatched. Germline V lookup: CDR1 MNHNY, CDR2 SVGAGI (reference sequence). CDR3 size: 15 residues. In nucleotides, the CDR3 is TGTGCCAGCAGTGCCAGAACTAGCGGGATTAATGAGCAGTTCTTC. Translation gives CASSARTSGINEQFF.

The V gene is TRBV19, the J gene TRBJ1-2; D gene ambiguous. Looked up from germline, CDR1 is LNHDA and CDR2 is SQIVND (reference sequence). The ends were cut back, 1 base at V and 4 bases at J, with 22 bases in the middle. The CDR3 runs 18 residues. CDR3 in DNA: TGTGCCAGTAGTATAGGATTCGGTGCCTCCGGGCGGGGCTATGGCTACACCTTC. This gives the protein CASSIGFGASGRGYGYTF.

The chain links TRBV29-1 to TRBJ2-5, with a tentative D call TRBD1 (5 bases). Germline loops: CDR1 SQVTM, CDR2 ANQGSEA. The CDR3 is 13 residues long. V lost 1 base to trimming and J lost 4 bases, with 10 bases between them. The CDR3 is CSVEGQGGETQYF. DNA for the CDR3: TGCAGCGTTGAAGGGCAGGGTGGAGAGACCCAGTACTTC.

This clone has only a few counts. Sequence at one end of the junction differs from germline and may be a read error. The J gene is TRBJ2-1, the V gene TRBV7-7; 8 bases fit TRBD2. The CDR3 extends over 15 amino acids. Germline CDR1 is SSHAT and CDR2 is FNYEAQ (reference sequence). CDR3 in amino acids: CASSLGTRSVNEQFF. The CDR3 DNA follows: TGTGCTAGCAGCTTAGGGACTAGATCCGTCAATGAGCAGTTCTTC.

This clone was seen a handful of times. The rearrangement uses TRBV18 and TRBJ1-2; 8 bases align to TRBD1. The CDR3 runs to 15 residues. J was trimmed by 3 bases and V by 4 bases; bases with no gene match: 7. Germline V lookup: CDR1 KGHSH, CDR2 LQKENI. CDR3 DNA sequence: TGTGCCAGCTCACTTAAACCAGGGGGCGACTATGGCTACACCTTC. Residues: CASSLKPGGDYGYTF.

This clone was observed a few times. The V call is TRBV2, the J call TRBJ2-7; 8 bases match TRBD1. Germline loops: CDR1 SNHLY, CDR2 FYNNEI. The CDR3 length is 15 residues. V was pared by 7 bases and J by 2 bases, with 10 bases of the junction left unmatched. This CDR3 is CASNSTQGEAYEQYF. Written as DNA, the CDR3 is TGTGCCAGCAATAGTACACAGGGGGAGGCCTACGAGCAGTACTTC.

This clone was detected only a few times. V is TRBV5-4 and J is TRBJ1-2; 8 bases are shared with TRBD1. V was pared by 5 bases and J by 5 bases, with 8 bases of the junction left unmatched. CDR1 SGHNT and CDR2 YYREEE come from the germline V gene (reference sequence). The CDR3 runs 14 residues. The CDR3 loop reads CASRIQGALYGYTF. CDR3 sequence (DNA): TGTGCCAGCAGAATCCAGGGGGCCCTATATGGCTACACCTTC.

This clone was counted only a few times. CDR3 sequence (DNA): TGCGCCAGCAGCTTGGCCGCGGGACAGGGATACAATGAGCAGTTCTTC. Translation: CASSLAAGQGYNEQFF. This chain links TRBV5-1 with TRBJ2-1, with 9 bases aligning to TRBD1. Germline CDR1 reads SGHRS; CDR2 reads YFSETQ. The V segment lost 0 bases and the J segment 4 bases; nucleotides outside the gene matches: 5. The CDR3 sequence is 16 residues long.

The chain joins TRBV11-2 to TRBJ2-1; no clear D gene. Trimming pared 3 bases from V and 0 bases from J, leaving 6 bases between. Looked up from germline, CDR1 is SGHAT and CDR2 is FQNNGV. This CDR3 comprises 14 residues. The CDR3 region has the DNA TGTGCCAGCAGCTTGTCTAGCTCCTACAATGAGCAGTTCTTC. It translates to CASSLSSSYNEQFF.

This CDR3 is CAWSVLGRVGEQYF. CDR3 DNA sequence: TGTGCCTGGAGTGTACTCGGCAGGGTGGGCGAGCAGTACTTC. This chain links TRBV30 with TRBJ2-7, with D tentatively TRBD1 (5 bases). The CDR3 totals 14 residues. Germline CDR1 GTSNPN, CDR2 SVGIG (reference sequence). The ends were cut back, 0 bases at V and 6 bases at J, with 15 bases in the middle.

This clone was counted a few times. V is TRBV5-5 and J is TRBJ2-7; no clear D. Germline V lookup: CDR1 SGHKS, CDR2 YYEKEE (reference sequence). The V end lost 0 bases, the J end lost 0 bases, and 10 bases lay between the germline ends. The CDR3 length is 15 residues. CDR3 nucleotide sequence: TGTGCCAGCAGCTTGGTCTGGCAGGACTCCTACGAGCAGTACTTC. It specifies CASSLVWQDSYEQYF.

This clone has only a few counts. This chain uses TRBV28 with TRBJ1-4, with 9 bases lining up with TRBD1. Germline CDR1 is MDHEN and CDR2 is SYDVKM. Unmatched junction bases numbered 8, after V lost 8 bases and J lost 7 bases. The CDR3 totals 14 residues. The CDR3 DNA reads as TGTGCCAGCCTCCTACAGGGGGCTGCTGAAAAACTGTTTTTT. This encodes CASLLQGAAEKLFF.

This clone came up a few times. V is TRBV10-3 and J is TRBJ2-2, with D possibly TRBD1 on 5 matching bases. V was pared by 6 bases and J by 3 bases, with 5 bases between. CDR1 ENHRY and CDR2 SYGVKD come from the germline V gene. The CDR3 sequence is 12 residues long. CDR3 sequence reads: CAIRGDTGELFF. The CDR3 coding sequence is TGTGCCATCAGAGGGGACACCGGGGAGCTGTTTTTT.

This clone occurred a few times. This CDR3 reads CASSMRTGVLNDNEQFF. In nucleotides, the CDR3 is TGTGCCAGTAGTATGAGGACAGGGGTTTTGAATGACAATGAGCAGTTCTTC. The chain combines TRBV19 with TRBJ2-1, with 9 bases identical to TRBD1. Germline V gives CDR1 LNHDA, CDR2 SQIVND (reference sequence). J gave up 5 bases and V 3 bases, and 11 bases lay outside the gene matches. The CDR3 length is 17 residues.

This clone was observed a few times. This chain connects TRBV29-1 to TRBJ2-5; TRBD2 matches 7 bases. V shed 1 base, J shed 2 bases, and the junction held 1 base outside the gene matches. Germline CDR1 reads SQVTM; CDR2 reads ANQGSEA. This CDR3 comprises 13 residues. This chain's CDR3 is CSVEVRGQETQYF. CDR3 nucleotides: TGCAGCGTTGAAGTGCGGGGGCAAGAGACCCAGTACTTC. The entire variable domain, with the rest obtained from reference TRBV29-1 and TRBJ2-5, is as follows: SAVISQKPSRDICQRGTSLTIQCQVDSQVTMMFWYRQQPGQSLTLIATANQGSEATYESGFVIDKFPISRPNLTFSTLTVSNMSPEDSSIYLCSVEVRGQETQYFGPGTRLLVL.

This chain joins TRBV28 and TRBJ1-2, with TRBD1 matching 9 bases. The CDR3 totals 16 residues. Germline V gene sequence: CDR1 MDHEN, CDR2 SYDVKM. The V gene end was trimmed by 5 bases and the J gene end by 6 bases; junction bases not matched to a gene: 13. CDR3: CASSAHRDRERNGYTF. CDR3 bases: TGTGCCAGCAGTGCCCACAGGGACAGGGAAAGGAATGGCTACACCTTC.

This clone showed up just a few times. The chain combines TRBV5-6 with TRBJ1-5; a possible D gene is TRBD1 (6 bases). Trimming took off 0 bases at V and 6 bases at J, with 13 bases between the two ends. Germline V gene lookup returns CDR1 SGHDT and CDR2 YYEEEE. The CDR3 loop spans 15 amino acids. This CDR3 is CASSLARGPSQPQHF. The CDR3 region has the DNA TGTGCCAGCAGCTTGGCCAGGGGTCCCAGTCAGCCCCAGCATTTT.

J is TRBJ2-7 and V is TRBV6-6; 10 bases agree with TRBD1. Trimming cost V 5 bases and J 1 base; bases outside gene matches: 5. Germline CDR1 reads MNHNY; CDR2 reads SVGAGI (reference sequence). The CDR3 consists of 15 residues. This CDR3 is CASSAGQGWSYEQYF. The CDR3 nucleotides are TGTGCCAGCAGTGCGGGACAGGGGTGGTCCTACGAGCAGTACTTC.

The gene calls are TRBV29-1 and TRBJ1-1; 8 bases map to TRBD1. V lost 5 bases and J lost 1; bases outside the gene matches: 9. Germline V lookup: CDR1 SQVTM, CDR2 ANQGSEA. This CDR3 region has 15 residues. The CDR3 sequence is CSVRMAGGGNTEAFF. DNA for the CDR3: TGCAGCGTTCGGATGGCAGGGGGCGGGAACACTGAAGCTTTCTTT.

This clone was counted only a few times. The chain couples TRBV4-2 to TRBJ2-2; 11 nucleotides align to TRBD2. With 4 bases clipped from V and 4 bases from J, the junction kept 11 bases outside the gene matches. CDR3 length: 18 amino acids. Looked up from germline, CDR1 is LGHNA and CDR2 is YNFKEQ. The DNA of the CDR3 is TGTGCCAGCAGCCCGGAAGTACTAGCGGGAGATGGCACCGGGGAGCTGTTTTTT. It specifies CASSPEVLAGDGTGELFF.

The V and J genes are TRBV7-9 and TRBJ1-1, with 11 bases fitting TRBD1. Germline CDR1 reads SEHNR; CDR2 reads FQNEAQ (reference sequence). V trimming: 5 bases; J trimming: 6 bases; junction bases outside the gene matches: 14. The CDR3 has 17 amino acids. CDR3: CASSPGTGGRGRAEAFF. CDR3 coding DNA: TGTGCCAGCAGCCCGGGGACAGGGGGGAGAGGAAGGGCTGAAGCTTTCTTT.

This clone has just a few counts. The V gene is TRBV9, the J gene TRBJ1-1; 9 bases are shared with TRBD1. Germline lookup yields CDR1 SGDLS and CDR2 YYNGEE. This CDR3 contains 15 residues. V lost 4 bases and J lost 10; bases outside the gene matches: 14. CDR3 sequence reads: CASSNRDRVSRGAFF. CDR3 nucleotide sequence: TGTGCCAGCAGCAACCGGGACAGGGTGTCCCGCGGAGCTTTCTTT.

The chain combines TRBV9 with TRBJ2-2, with 9 bases identical to TRBD1. The CDR3 is made up of 15 amino acids. V lost 2 bases and J lost 4; bases outside the gene matches: 3. CDR1 and CDR2 from the germline V gene are SGDLS and YYNGEE. DNA of the CDR3: TGTGCCAGCAGCGTGAGGGACAGGGTCACCGGGGAGCTGTTTTTT. It is translated as CASSVRDRVTGELFF.

This sequence joins TRBV5-1 and TRBJ2-5; 9 bases are shared with TRBD2. The trim removed 4 bases at V and 3 bases at J, leaving 7 bases unmatched. The CDR3 loop spans 15 amino acids. CDR1 is SGHRS and CDR2 is YFSETQ in the germline V gene. CDR3 bases: TGCGCCAGCAGCGGTATGACTAGCGGAGAAGAGACCCAGTACTTC. Its translation is CASSGMTSGEETQYF.